The rows below give T cell receptor beta chains drawn from one sample of a study of cytomegalovirus exposure and HLA in healthy donors. Profiling relied on immunoSEQ multiplex PCR, and the TCRdb table lists in-frame clones only, not all of them. Of 150,000 to 200,000 clones listed, roughly 80% are singletons. The sequenced sample consisted of PBMCs. The receptors were sampled from a man aged 25 to 40 in good health and CMV-seronegative. CDR3s include the opening cysteine and the closing phenylalanine or tryptophan. D genes are given only for firm matches. Size is omitted from some rows. Given values are once, few, many or a class for expanded clones.

v_gene	d_gene	abundance	j_gene	CDR3aa	CDR3nt
TRBV7-3	-	-	TRBJ2-3	CASSFLAVSTDTQYF	TGTGCCAGCAGCTTCTTGGCTGTAAGCACAGATACGCAGTATTTT
TRBV6-4	-	few	TRBJ1-5	CASSAETDQPQHF	TGTGCCAGCAGCGCGGAGACGGATCAGCCCCAGCATTTT
TRBV15	TRBD1	once	TRBJ2-7	CATSRDSRGLENEQYF	TGTGCCACCAGCAGAGATTCAAGGGGGCTCGAAAACGAGCAGTACTTC
TRBV27	TRBD2	-	TRBJ2-7	CASSFPGLAGEEYEQYF	TGTGCCAGCAGTTTCCCCGGACTAGCGGGAGAGGAATACGAGCAGTACTTC
TRBV7-2	-	once	TRBJ1-5	CASSLNGRGLMEPQHF	TGTGCCAGCAGCCTAAACGGGAGGGGATTAATGGAGCCCCAGCATTTT
TRBV10-1	TRBD1	-	TRBJ2-5	CASRGQSTVGTQYF	TGCGCCAGCCGGGGACAGAGTACAGTCGGAACCCAGTACTTC
TRBV6-1	TRBD1	-	TRBJ2-7	CASSEGDSSYEQYF	TGTGCCAGCAGTGAGGGGGACAGTTCCTACGAGCAGTACTTC
TRBV6-5	TRBD1	-	TRBJ2-7	CASGRDRTYEQYF	TGTGCCAGCGGCCGGGACAGGACTTACGAGCAGTACTTC
TRBV25-1	TRBD2	-	TRBJ2-3	CASSLAGPSTDTQYF	TGTGCCAGCAGCCTAGCGGGACCGAGCACAGATACGCAGTATTTT
TRBV6-5	TRBD2	-	TRBJ2-5	CAAAQGGAAQETQYF	TGTGCCGCCGCCCAGGGAGGGGCAGCCCAAGAGACCCAGTACTTC
TRBV6-6	-	-	TRBJ2-1	CASSSSQAAYNEQFF	TGTGCCAGCAGTTCCTCCCAAGCGGCCTACAATGAGCAGTTCTTC
TRBV20-1	-	-	TRBJ1-1	CSGDEDTEAFF	TGCAGTGGAGATGAGGACACTGAAGCTTTCTTT
TRBV6-6	TRBD1	-	TRBJ2-7	CASSGTGGSYGEQYF	TGTGCCAGCAGTGGTACAGGGGGCTCCTACGGTGAGCAGTACTTC
TRBV9	TRBD1	-	TRBJ2-7	CASTPGTGRIYEQYF	TGTGCCAGCACACCCGGGACAGGGAGGATCTACGAGCAGTACTTC
TRBV9	-	once	TRBJ1-6	CASSGGSINSPLHF	TGTGCCAGCAGCGGGGGCAGTATTAATTCACCCCTCCACTTT
TRBV13	-	once	TRBJ1-5	CASSQTVPEGSNQPQHF	TGTGCCAGCAGCCAAACGGTCCCGGAGGGGAGCAATCAGCCCCAGCATTTT
TRBV9	TRBD1	-	TRBJ2-6	CASSVGQGAGGANVLTF	TGTGCCAGCAGCGTAGGACAGGGGGCGGGTGGGGCCAACGTCCTGACTTTC
TRBV6-5	-	few	TRBJ1-5	CASSYSLVEPQHF	TGTGCCAGCAGTTACAGTCTAGTAGAGCCCCAGCATTTT
TRBV9	-	-	TRBJ1-3	CASSVGLLGNTIYF	TGTGCCAGCAGCGTAGGACTACTTGGAAACACCATATATTTT
TRBV6-4	-	-	TRBJ1-2	CASSVGPGDYYGYTF	TGTGCCAGCAGTGTTGGCCCAGGGGATTACTATGGCTACACCTTC
TRBV6-1	-	-	TRBJ2-2	CASSALVGGTGELFF	TGTGCCAGCAGTGCTCTGGTTGGAGGCACCGGGGAGCTGTTTTTT
TRBV13	-	once	TRBJ1-2	CASSLGSFYYGYTF	TGTGCCAGCAGCTTAGGGAGCTTCTACTATGGCTACACCTTC